This note documents a single T cell receptor beta chain sequence. This sample stems from a study of T cell responses to AZD1222 COVID-19 vaccine. Libraries were prepared by immunoSEQ multiplex PCR; TCRdb keeps only in-frame clonotypes and omits some of them. The sample lists 150,000 to 200,000 clones; roughly nine tenths were seen once. The CDR3 covers 17 residues. V was clipped by 3 bases and J by 7 bases, with 22 bases between them. CDR1 is SGDLS, CDR2 YYNGEE, per germline. The clonotype originates from an adult who received the AZD1222 COVID-19 vaccine. Sequencing was performed on peripheral blood, taken 28 days after the second AZD1222 dose. This chain uses TRBV9 with TRBJ1-4; D remains unclear. The CDR3 here is CASSASTRHAGGEKLFF. The CDR3 DNA follows: TGTGCCAGCAGCGCCTCGACTAGACATGCCGGTGGTGAAAAACTGTTTTTT.